This TCR beta chain was identified in a study of blood T cell repertoires in COVID-19. Study overall: Whether acute or convalescent, the COVID-19 samples came from the United States, Italy and Spain. In each case, the material was cDNA or gDNA derived from T cells, B-cell-depleted T cells, or PBMCs.

Source study methods: From reference gene primer amplification, estimates of nucleated cell counts were derived. Data came from immunoSEQ multiplex PCR; TCRdb stores just in-frame clones and leaves some out. V and J calls and clone size are copied from that table; D and trimming were computed from the DNA. The table lists fewer than 250,000 clones, about 85% of them singletons. The V end was cut by 3 bases, the J end by 8 bases, with 13 bases between. Germline V lookup: CDR1 SNHLY, CDR2 FYNNEI. This CDR3 has 14 residues. Sequencing input: peripheral blood. The rearrangement joins TRBV2 to TRBJ1-4; D is uncertain. The sequence came from a man aged 40-49 years with acute or convalescent COVID-19. The CDR3 bases are TGTGCCAGCAGTGACACCGAGCGTGGGGAAAAACTGTTTTTT. Protein sequence: CASSDTERGEKLFF.